The 28 T cell receptor beta chains in this list originate from one sample, sequenced in a study of blood T cell repertoires in COVID-19. Assay used: immunoSEQ multiplex PCR; TCRdb lists only in-frame clones, some missing. The table has about 280,000 clones, about nine tenths seen once. Sequencing input: PBMCs or T cells enriched from blood (not recorded which). Receptor source: a woman in her sixties or seventies who had recovered from COVID-19.

This chain uses TRBV28 with TRBJ1-3; possible D gene TRBD1, 6 bases. Per germline, CDR1 MDHEN and CDR2 SYDVKM. The CDR3 runs to 12 residues. V shed 3 bases and J shed 9 bases, with 9 bases lying between them. The CDR3 bases are TGTGCCAGCAGTTTGGGAGGGGGCACCATATATTTT. Residues: CASSLGGGTIYF.

CDR3 bases: TGTGCCAGCAGTCCGGACGCCCGTAGGGGACTGTTTTTT. Protein sequence: CASSPDARRGLFF. This chain connects TRBV27 to TRBJ1-4; weak D call: TRBD1 (5 bases). V was trimmed by 5 bases and J by 13 bases, leaving 17 bases between them. CDR1 is MNHEY and CDR2 is SMNVEV in the germline V gene (reference sequence). The CDR3 covers 13 residues.

This clone showed up just once. The rearrangement uses TRBV25-1 and TRBJ1-1, with D possibly matching TRBD1 (6 bases). V was pared by 0 bases and J by 1 base, with 12 bases between. CDR1 and CDR2 from the germline V gene are MGHDK and SYGVNS. The CDR3 is 16 amino acids. The DNA for the CDR3 is TGTGCCAGCAGTGAATATAAAAGCAGGGGGAACACTGAAGCTTTCTTT. Translating it yields CASSEYKSRGNTEAFF.

J is TRBJ1-2 and V is TRBV4-1, with 9 bases that match TRBD1. Germline V gene data show CDR1 as MGHRA and CDR2 as YSYEKL. The V segment lost 3 bases and the J segment 8 bases; nucleotides outside the gene matches: 10. The CDR3 length is 15 residues. CDR3 in amino acids: CASSHSRDREKGYTF. The CDR3 DNA reads TGCGCCAGCAGCCACTCTCGGGACAGGGAGAAAGGCTACACCTTC.

V is TRBV11-2 and J is TRBJ1-1, with 8 nucleotides matching TRBD1. Per the germline V gene, CDR1 is SGHAT and CDR2 is FQNNGV. V lost 1 base to trimming and J lost 5 bases; unmatched junction nucleotides: 12. This CDR3 spans 17 amino acids. The CDR3 sequence is CASSLGLTRGRGTEAFF. CDR3 DNA: TGTGCCAGCAGCTTAGGTCTTACCAGGGGGCGCGGTACTGAAGCTTTCTTT.

This clone has just one count. This chain joins TRBV5-5 and TRBJ2-7; TRBD1 might be the D (6 bases). Germline CDR1 is SGHKS and CDR2 is YYEKEE (reference sequence). V was trimmed by 3 bases and J by 3 bases, leaving 10 bases between them. CDR3 length: 13 residues. CDR3: CASSSQGSYEQYF. The CDR3 DNA reads as TGTGCCAGCAGCTCTCAGGGGAGCTACGAGCAGTACTTC.

The rearrangement joins TRBV18 to TRBJ2-2, with D possibly matching TRBD1 (6 bases). The CDR3 consists of 16 residues. Germline assignment: CDR1 KGHSH and CDR2 LQKENI. The V end lost 5 bases, the J end lost 4 bases, and 17 bases lay between the germline ends. CDR3: CASSKTGTTLTGELFF. The CDR3 DNA is TGTGCCAGCTCAAAGACCGGGACAACCCTCACCGGGGAGCTGTTTTTT.

This clone was seen only once. The chain carries TRBV30 and TRBJ2-5; 7 bases match TRBD2. The trim removed 5 bases at V and 4 bases at J, leaving 1 base unmatched. Germline V lookup: CDR1 GTSNPN, CDR2 SVGIG (reference sequence). The CDR3 is 11 residues long. The CDR3 sequence is CAWGEGETQYF. DNA for the CDR3: TGTGCCTGGGGGGAGGGAGAGACCCAGTACTTC.

This chain uses TRBV11-3 with TRBJ1-4; TRBD1 agrees at 8 bases. The V segment lost 2 bases and the J segment 2 bases; nucleotides outside the gene matches: 10. Germline V gives CDR1 SGHNT, CDR2 YENEEA. The length of the CDR3 is 18 residues. The CDR3 DNA sequence: TGTGCCAGCAGCTTATTTACAGGGGGGGCAAAGACTAATGAAAAACTGTTTTTT. This translates into CASSLFTGGAKTNEKLFF.

The V and J genes are TRBV14 and TRBJ1-3; no reliable D call. V was clipped by 2 bases and J by 0 bases, with 8 bases between them. CDR3 length equals 15 residues. CDR1 is SGHDN, CDR2 FVKESK, per germline. CDR3 sequence reads: CASSQQWYSGNTIYF. CDR3 DNA: TGTGCCAGCAGCCAACAGTGGTACTCTGGAAACACCATATATTTT.

The rearrangement uses TRBV13 and TRBJ2-3; TRBD2 matches 13 bases. Germline trimming cut 0 bases from V and 9 bases from J; bases unmatched to any gene: 3. CDR1 PRHDT and CDR2 FYEKMQ come from the germline V gene (reference sequence). This CDR3 is 15 amino acids long. CDR3 residues: CASSLGLAGGLTQYF. CDR3 nucleotides: TGTGCCAGCAGCTTAGGACTAGCGGGGGGGTTAACGCAGTATTTT. Variable domain in full (rest from reference TRBV13 and TRBJ2-3): AAGVIQSPRHLIKEKRETATLKCYPIPRHDTVYWYQQGPGQDPQFLISFYEKMQSDKGSIPDRFSAQQFSDYHSELNMSSLELGDSALYFCASSLGLAGGLTQYFGPGTRLTVL.

This chain uses TRBV2 with TRBJ2-4; 7 bases fit TRBD2. Germline assignment: CDR1 SNHLY and CDR2 FYNNEI. V shed 2 bases, J shed 15 bases, and the junction held 7 bases outside the gene matches. The CDR3 is 12 amino acids. The CDR3 sequence: CASSEYRDYGYF. The DNA of the CDR3 is TGTGCCAGCAGTGAATACCGGGACTACGGGTACTTC.

The rearrangement joins TRBV9 to TRBJ2-7; the D is unclear. V was cut by 0 bases and J by 1 base, with 5 bases left in between. The CDR3 extends over 13 amino acids. Per the germline V gene, CDR1 is SGDLS and CDR2 is YYNGEE. CDR3 amino acids: CASSVVPSYEQYF. Written as DNA, the CDR3 is TGTGCCAGCAGCGTAGTCCCGTCCTACGAGCAGTACTTC.

This rearrangement joins TRBV5-4 to TRBJ1-3; D is undetermined. With 3 bases removed from V and 7 bases from J, the gap between germline ends came to 14 bases. The CDR3 runs to 14 residues. Per the germline V gene, CDR1 is SGHNT and CDR2 is YYREEE (reference sequence). CDR3 loop: CASSSDLGGNTIYF. The CDR3 nucleotides are TGTGCCAGCAGCTCGGACCTCGGCGGGAACACCATATATTTT.

The J gene is TRBJ1-1, the V gene TRBV12-3 or TRBV12-4, with 7 bases aligning to TRBD1. The CDR3 sequence is 13 residues long. V shed 6 bases and J 7 bases; nucleotides not matched to a gene: 8. The CDR3 DNA reads TGTGCCAGCAGGACAGGGATTAAAGGTGAAGCTTTCTTT. Translating it yields CASRTGIKGEAFF.

The chain combines TRBV6-6 with TRBJ1-5; TRBD1 is a possible D gene (5 bases). The CDR3 length is 16 residues. Germline V gene data show CDR1 as MNHNY and CDR2 as SVGAGI (reference sequence). Trimming stripped 6 bases from V and 4 bases from J, with 19 bases between. CDR3 nucleotides: TGTGCCAGCAGCGCCCACGGGGGGGTAAGGAATCAGCCCCAGCATTTT. Its translation is CASSAHGGVRNQPQHF.

The CDR3 bases are TGTGCCAGCAGCGAGAAGGGAACAGGGCTACAAGAGACCCAGTACTTC. Its translation is CASSEKGTGLQETQYF. The gene calls are TRBV11-3 and TRBJ2-5, with D perhaps TRBD1 (6 bases). V dropped 5 bases and J dropped 2 bases, with 18 bases sitting between them. Germline values: CDR1 SGHNT, CDR2 YENEEA. There are 16 residues in the CDR3.

Turning to this clone: Other DNA variants within this sample encode the same CDR3. The rearrangement uses TRBV9 and TRBJ1-6, with TRBD1 identical over 8 bases. The V gene's germline CDR1 is SGDLS and CDR2 YYNGEE. J lost 1 base, V lost 0 bases, and 3 bases had no gene match. The CDR3 is 17 residues long. CDR3 sequence (DNA): TGTGCCAGCAGCGTAGGACAGGGGAGATCCTATAATTCACCCCTCCACTTT. Encoded protein: CASSVGQGRSYNSPLHF.

This sequence joins TRBV13 and TRBJ2-1; D gene uncertain. V was cut by 4 bases and J by 8 bases, with 9 bases left in between. The CDR3 loop spans 12 amino acids. CDR1 is PRHDT, CDR2 FYEKMQ, per germline (reference sequence). CDR3 loop: CASSSGPDEQFF. The DNA of the CDR3 is TGTGCCAGCAGCTCAGGACCGGATGAGCAGTTCTTC.

The genes are TRBV27 and TRBJ1-4, with a tentative D call TRBD1 (5 bases). The germline gives CDR1 MNHEY, CDR2 SMNVEV (reference sequence). Trimming stripped 2 bases from V and 3 bases from J, with 10 bases between. CDR3 length: 15 amino acids. In DNA form, the CDR3 reads TGTGCCAGCAGTTTACACAGGATGGCTAATGAAAAACTGTTTTTT. Amino acid sequence: CASSLHRMANEKLFF.

V and J are TRBV16 and TRBJ2-2, with TRBD2 matching 9 bases. Germline V gene sequence: CDR1 KGHSY, CDR2 FQNENV. The CDR3 is made up of 15 amino acids. V lost 4 bases, J lost 3 bases, and 3 bases stayed unmatched. CDR3 nucleotide sequence: TGTGCCAGCAGCCGACTAGCGGAGGACACCGGGGAGCTGTTTTTT. Translated, it gives CASSRLAEDTGELFF.

This chain connects TRBV19 to TRBJ2-1; the match to TRBD2 covers 8 bases. The germline gives CDR1 LNHDA, CDR2 SQIVND (reference sequence). CDR3 size: 15 residues. The V and J ends lost 1 base and 10 bases, in that order; junction bases with no gene match: 9. Here the CDR3 reads CASSIGGLAGTEQFF. DNA of the CDR3: TGTGCCAGTAGTATAGGTGGCCTAGCGGGTACGGAGCAGTTCTTC.

The chain has TRBV2 and TRBJ1-6, with D perhaps matching TRBD1 (5 bases). Deletions cut 3 bases from V and 8 bases from J, with 11 bases between. This CDR3 is 14 amino acids long. Per the germline V gene, CDR1 is SNHLY and CDR2 is FYNNEI. For the CDR3, the DNA is TGTGCCAGCAGTGAGCAGGAAGGGGATTCACCCCTCCACTTT. This codes for CASSEQEGDSPLHF.

The V gene is TRBV4-2, the J gene TRBJ2-5; D unclear. V was cut by 1 base and J by 4 bases, with 7 bases left in between. This CDR3 comprises 13 residues. CDR1 LGHNA and CDR2 YNFKEQ come from the germline V gene. Written as DNA, the CDR3 is TGTGCCAGCAGCCAAGTAGAACCAGAGACCCAGTACTTC. It yields the protein CASSQVEPETQYF.

This sequence joins TRBV6-1 and TRBJ2-1; 9 nucleotides match TRBD2. The germline CDR1 and CDR2 sequences are MNHNS and SASEGT. The J segment lost 7 bases and the V segment lost 2 bases, leaving 12 bases of the junction unmatched. The CDR3 loop spans 17 amino acids. CDR3 coding DNA: TGTGCCAGCAGTGAATGGACCGCGGCGGGAGGGCGTAATGAGCAGTTCTTC. Protein: CASSEWTAAGGRNEQFF.

The rearrangement uses TRBV6-6 and TRBJ1-2; 8 bases align to TRBD1. V lost 6 bases, J lost 8 bases, and 14 bases stayed unmatched. Germline assignment: CDR1 MNHNY and CDR2 SVGAGI (reference sequence). This CDR3 is built from 15 residues. The DNA for the CDR3 is TGTGCCAGCAGCACCCCGACCAGACAGGGGATGGGCTACACCTTC. Its translation is CASSTPTRQGMGYTF.

The chain carries TRBV6-2 or TRBV6-3 and TRBJ1-5; TRBD1 aligns across 7 bases. The CDR3 covers 16 residues. J gave up 4 bases and V 2 bases, and 8 bases lay outside the gene matches. Germline CDR1 MNHEY, CDR2 SVGEGT. This chain's CDR3 is CASSYIGQARNQPQHF. In DNA form, the CDR3 reads TGTGCCAGCAGTTACATCGGACAGGCACGGAATCAGCCCCAGCATTTT.

V is TRBV5-4 and J is TRBJ2-1; 11 positions match TRBD2. This CDR3 has 17 residues. Germline CDR1 SGHNT, CDR2 YYREEE (reference sequence). V lost 4 bases, J lost 0 bases, and 6 bases stayed unmatched. The CDR3 sequence is CASSDPSGGSSYNEQFF. CDR3 DNA: TGTGCCAGCAGCGACCCTAGCGGGGGGAGCTCCTACAATGAGCAGTTCTTC.